This T cell receptor (beta chain) was recovered during a study of spatial heterogeneity in lung cancer. TCRdb re-analysed the 5' RACE reads in MiXCR, keeping a single row per CDR3 protein. The sample records tens of thousands of distinct CDR3 sequences, about 7.8% being singletons. Time point denoted: sample taken at primary tumor resection. Germline V gene lookup returns CDR1 KGHSH and CDR2 LQKENI. CDR3 length equals 14 residues. V dropped 4 bases and J dropped 1; count of bases not matched to a gene: 0. This clonotype was picked up a small number of times. The sequencing here drew on PBMCs, taken at surgery. The clonotype comes from a male donor with early-stage non-small cell lung cancer. The chain carries TRBV18 and TRBJ1-4, with 7 nucleotides matching TRBD1. CDR3 residues: CASSRQGTNEKLFF. Written as DNA, the CDR3 is TGTGCCAGCTCACGACAGGGAACTAATGAAAAACTGTTTTTT.